This T cell receptor (beta chain) was captured by sequencing in a study of cytomegalovirus exposure and HLA in healthy donors. Study-wide context: Within the Caucasian-associated ancestry cluster were under 85% of the 398 genotyped donors. Findings and caveats of the study: Researchers catalogued about 150 TCR beta chains as cytomegalovirus-associated. TCR beta chain V- and J-gene trimming was linked, in a later analysis, to a missense variant in DCLRE1C. CMV serostatus stood as the only immune exposure information on hand.

With 60 Vbeta and 13 Jbeta primers, the PCR was carried out. Only in-frame clones appear in the TCRdb table, and some are missing; sequencing was by immunoSEQ multiplex PCR. The profile shows 55,000 to 65,000 clones, approximately 80% of them singletons. There are 16 residues in the CDR3. With 0 bases removed from V and 3 bases from J, the gap between germline ends came to 15 bases. Germline values: CDR1 LNHNV, CDR2 YYDKDF (reference sequence). Remarks on this clone: Its cognate antigen is unknown.

This sequence joins TRBV15 and TRBJ2-7; D is perhaps TRBD2 (7 bases). This TCR was sampled from a middle-aged woman in good health and CMV-seropositive. Input material: PBMCs. CDR3 in DNA: TGTGCCACCAGCAGAGATCCCCGGGGGGCCTTCTACGAGCAGTACTTC. This codes for CATSRDPRGAFYEQYF.